The present T cell receptor beta chain was sequenced within a study of blood T cell repertoires in COVID-19. Across the study: Collection of acute and convalescent COVID-19 samples took place in the United States, Italy and Spain. The cDNA or gDNA used as material had been derived from T cells, B-cell-depleted T cells, or PBMCs.

Enrolment of Seattle patients took place during active infection, and they were followed longitudinally. The CDR3 sequence is 13 residues long. V shed 3 bases and J 8 bases; nucleotides not matched to a gene: 4. How the authors handled the data: By means of reference gene primer amplification, nucleated cell counts were estimated. Some clones are missing from TCRdb's copy, which holds only in-frame ones; the method was immunoSEQ multiplex PCR. That table supplies the V and J calls and clone size; D and trimming were determined from the DNA. In the table there are roughly 120,000 clones, approximately 89% of which are singletons.

The receptor was derived from a woman over 75 with COVID-19, enrolled during active disease. The chain joins TRBV12-3 or TRBV12-4 to TRBJ2-4; 7 nucleotides line up with TRBD1. The sequenced sample consisted of peripheral blood. CDR3: CASSFGQGDIQYF. The DNA for the CDR3 is TGTGCCAGCAGTTTCGGGCAGGGGGACATTCAGTACTTC.